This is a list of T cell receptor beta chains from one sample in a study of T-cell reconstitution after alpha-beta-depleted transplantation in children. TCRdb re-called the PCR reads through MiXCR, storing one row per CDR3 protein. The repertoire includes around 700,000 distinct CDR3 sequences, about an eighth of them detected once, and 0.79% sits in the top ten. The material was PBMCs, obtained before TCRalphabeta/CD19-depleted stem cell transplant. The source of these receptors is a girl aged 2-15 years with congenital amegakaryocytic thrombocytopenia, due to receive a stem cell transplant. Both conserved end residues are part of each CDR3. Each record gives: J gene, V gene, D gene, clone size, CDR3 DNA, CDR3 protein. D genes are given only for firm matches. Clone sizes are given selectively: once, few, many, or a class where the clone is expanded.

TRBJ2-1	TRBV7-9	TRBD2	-	TGTGCCAGCAGCTGGGTTTATCGACTAGCGGGGGGGAATGAGCAGTTCTTC	CASSWVYRLAGGNEQFF
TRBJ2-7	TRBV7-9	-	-	TGTGCCAGCAGCGCCCGGACCTACGAGCAGTACTTC	CASSARTYEQYF
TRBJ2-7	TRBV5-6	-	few	TGTGCCAGCAGCTTGTTTACTTTCTACGAGCAGTACTTC	CASSLFTFYEQYF
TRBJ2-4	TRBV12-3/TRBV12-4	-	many	TGTGCCAGCAGTTTGACTAGTGCGAGTTCGCACTTC	CASSLTSASSHF
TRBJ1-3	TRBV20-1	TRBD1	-	TGCAGTGCCTGGGGACAGGTTGGAAACACCATATATTTT	CSAWGQVGNTIYF
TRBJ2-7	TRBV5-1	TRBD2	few	TGCGCCAGCAGCTTGGATAGCGGGCCCCCCTACGAGCAGTACTTC	CASSLDSGPPYEQYF
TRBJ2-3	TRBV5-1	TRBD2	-	TGCGCCAGCAGCTTTTACGGCGGGAGGGCAACTGATACGCAGTATTTT	CASSFYGGRATDTQYF
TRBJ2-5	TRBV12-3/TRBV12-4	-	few	TGTGCCAGCAGCCCCTCTGGGGCAGCTCAAGAGACCCAGTACTTC	CASSPSGAAQETQYF
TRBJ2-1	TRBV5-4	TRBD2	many	TGTGCCAGCAGCATCTCTAGCGGATTATCCTACAATGAGCAGTTCTTC	CASSISSGLSYNEQFF
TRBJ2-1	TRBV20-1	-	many	TGCAGTGCTAGATTGGACCACAATGAGCAGTTCTTC	CSARLDHNEQFF
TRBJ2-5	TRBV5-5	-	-	TGTGCCAGCAGCTTGGGACCTAGAAGTCCTCAAGAGACCCAGTACTTC	CASSLGPRSPQETQYF
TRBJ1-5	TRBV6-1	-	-	TGTGCCAGCAGTGACGCGGATCGGTGGGGGATGCCCCAGCATTTT	CASSDADRWGMPQHF
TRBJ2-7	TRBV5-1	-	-	TGCGCCAGCAGCTTGGCCCTTGTAAGGGACGAGCAGTACTTC	CASSLALVRDEQYF
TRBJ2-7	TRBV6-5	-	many	TGTGCCAGCAGTCCGCCAGAGGGTCAGTCTTTTCAGCAGTACTTC	CASSPPEGQSFQQYF
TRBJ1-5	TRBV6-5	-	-	TGTGCCAGCAGTTCCGGAGAAGGGGGGCGCTCCCCCCCTAAGCCCCAGCATTTT	CASSSGEGGRSPPKPQHF
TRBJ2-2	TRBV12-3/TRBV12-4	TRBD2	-	TGTGCCAGCAGTTTAGCGCTAAGGGGACTAGCGGGATCGGCCGGGGAGCTGTTTTTT	CASSLALRGLAGSAGELFF
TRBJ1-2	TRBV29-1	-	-	TGCAGCGTTGAAGATGGCGGGGGTTCCTATGGCTACACCTTC	CSVEDGGGSYGYTF
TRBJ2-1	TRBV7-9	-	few	TGTGCCAGCAGCTCACTTTACTCCTACCTAGGGCTCAATGAGCAGTTCTTC	CASSSLYSYLGLNEQFF
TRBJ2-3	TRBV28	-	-	TGTGCCAGCAGCTTCCTAGGGCTGCTGGTTATAGATACGCAGTATTTT	CASSFLGLLVIDTQYF
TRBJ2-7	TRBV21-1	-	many	TGTGCCAGCATCCATCGGGACAGGTCCTACGAGCAGTACTTC	CASIHRDRSYEQYF
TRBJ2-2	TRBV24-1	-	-	TGTGCCACCATGGCGGGATCACACACCGGGGAGCTGTTTTTT	CATMAGSHTGELFF
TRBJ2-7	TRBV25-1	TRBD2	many	TGTGCCAGCAGCGCCGAGGGAGGGTACGAGCAGTACTTC	CASSAEGGYEQYF
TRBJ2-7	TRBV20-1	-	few	TGCAGTGCTAGAGAGTTCCCCAGAGAGCAGTACTTC	CSAREFPREQYF
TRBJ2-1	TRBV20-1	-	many	TGCAGTGCTAGATTGTTAGGGACCGATGAGCAGTTCTTC	CSARLLGTDEQFF